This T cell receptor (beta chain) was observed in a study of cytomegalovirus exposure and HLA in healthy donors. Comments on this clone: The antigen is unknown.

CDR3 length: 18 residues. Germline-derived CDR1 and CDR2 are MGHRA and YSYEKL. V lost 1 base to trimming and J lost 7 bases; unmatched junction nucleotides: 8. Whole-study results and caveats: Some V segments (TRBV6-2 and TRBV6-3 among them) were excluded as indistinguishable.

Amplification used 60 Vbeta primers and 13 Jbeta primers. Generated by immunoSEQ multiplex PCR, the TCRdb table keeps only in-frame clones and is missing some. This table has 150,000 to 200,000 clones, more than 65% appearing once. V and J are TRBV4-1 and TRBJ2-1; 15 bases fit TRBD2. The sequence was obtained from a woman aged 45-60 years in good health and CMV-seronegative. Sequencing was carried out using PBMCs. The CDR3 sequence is CASSQGTSGRAVGNEQFF. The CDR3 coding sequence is TGCGCCAGCAGCCAAGGGACTAGCGGGAGGGCCGTTGGTAATGAGCAGTTCTTC.